The 2 T cell receptor beta chains below all came from one sample that was sequenced in a study of memory B cells and T cells in multiple sclerosis. Sequencing was performed with immunoSEQ multiplex PCR; in TCRdb, only in-frame clones are kept and a portion is missing. This sample has roughly 30,000 clones, with 86% found just once. CFSE-dim autoproliferating and CFSE-high non-proliferating T cells from unstimulated culture were sequenced separately. About 50 million CFSE-labeled PBMCs were cultured less than eight days unstimulated, then replicate wells were pooled. The antigens for these receptors are not known. The specimen sequenced was PBMCs from blood kept in culture. These TCRs come from a human donor with multiple sclerosis.

The CDR3: CASSAASGMNTGELFF. Written as DNA, the CDR3 is TGTGCCAGCAGCGCCGCCAGCGGGATGAACACCGGGGAGCTGTTTTTT. The rearrangement uses TRBV7-2 and TRBJ2-2, with 7 bases aligning to TRBD2. V shed 5 bases, J shed 1 base, and the junction held 7 bases outside the gene matches. Germline V CDR1 and CDR2: SGHTA, FQGNSA. The CDR3 length is 16 residues.

The rearrangement joins TRBV10-2 to TRBJ2-7; D may be TRBD2 (5 bases). This CDR3 spans 16 amino acids. The V end was cut by 8 bases, the J end by 1 base, with 21 bases between. The germline V gene encodes CDR1 WSHSY and CDR2 SAAADI. The CDR3 sequence: CASPDLRGSYSYEQYF. CDR3 sequence (DNA): TGCGCCAGCCCAGACCTCCGGGGATCCTATTCCTACGAGCAGTACTTC.